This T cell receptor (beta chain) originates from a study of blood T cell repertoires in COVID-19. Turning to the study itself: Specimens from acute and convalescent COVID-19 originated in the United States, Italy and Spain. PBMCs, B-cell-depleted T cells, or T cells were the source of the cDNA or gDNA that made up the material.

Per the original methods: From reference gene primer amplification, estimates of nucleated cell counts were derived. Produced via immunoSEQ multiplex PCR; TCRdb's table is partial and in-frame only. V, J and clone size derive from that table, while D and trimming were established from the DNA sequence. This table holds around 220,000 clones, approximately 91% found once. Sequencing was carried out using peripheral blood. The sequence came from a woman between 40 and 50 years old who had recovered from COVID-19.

CDR3 sequence (DNA): TGTGCCAGCAGAAAAGGGGCGGGGCCATACTCTGGGGCCAACGTCCTGACTTTC. Translation: CASRKGAGPYSGANVLTF. The chain has TRBV25-1 and TRBJ2-6, with D maybe TRBD2 (6 bases). This CDR3 is built from 18 residues. Germline CDR1 is MGHDK and CDR2 is SYGVNS. V was cut by 6 bases and J by 0 bases, with 18 bases left in between.